This T cell receptor beta chain is drawn from a study of blood T cell repertoires in COVID-19. Study in general: Samples came from the United States, Italy and Spain, spanning acute and convalescent COVID-19.

In the original workflow: Estimation of nucleated cell counts relied on the amplification of reference gene primers. Data came from immunoSEQ multiplex PCR; TCRdb stores just in-frame clones and leaves some out. The D gene and trimming were derived from the DNA, and the V and J assignments and clone size from that table. Of about 73,000 clones listed, 89% are singletons. The CDR3 extends over 15 amino acids. Germline trimming cut 6 bases from V and 0 bases from J; bases unmatched to any gene: 5. In germline, CDR1 is SQVTM, CDR2 ANQGSEA. The chain recombines TRBV29-1 with TRBJ1-5; 10 nucleotides line up with TRBD1. This TCR was sampled from a man at least 80 years old with acute or convalescent COVID-19. Sequenced sample: peripheral blood. CDR3 nucleotides: TGCAGCGTCAGGACAGGGGGAAATAGCAATCAGCCCCAGCATTTT. Its translation: CSVRTGGNSNQPQHF. Drawing the rest from reference TRBV29-1 and TRBJ1-5, the complete variable domain is SAVISQKPSRDICQRGTSLTIQCQVDSQVTMMFWYRQQPGQSLTLIATANQGSEATYESGFVIDKFPISRPNLTFSTLTVSNMSPEDSSIYLCSVRTGGNSNQPQHFGDGTRLSIL.